The 20 T cell receptor beta chains given below trace back to one sample, sequenced in a study of spatial heterogeneity in lung cancer. Specified time point: sample taken at primary tumor resection. TCRdb re-analysed the 5' RACE reads in MiXCR, keeping a single row per CDR3 protein. The sample records approximately 40,000 distinct CDR3 sequences, approximately 15% being singletons. The sample in question was PBMCs, obtained at surgery. The receptors shown here come from a male donor with early-stage non-small cell lung cancer.

The chain links TRBV28 to TRBJ2-1; 11 bases are a match to TRBD2. Germline trimming cut 6 bases from V and 8 bases from J; bases unmatched to any gene: 9. The CDR3 runs 15 residues. CDR1 is MDHEN and CDR2 is SYDVKM in the germline V gene. In DNA, the CDR3 is TGTGCCAGCAGCCCCACTAGCGGGAGTTCGTATGAGCAGTTCTTC. Its protein product is CASSPTSGSSYEQFF.

The gene calls are TRBV9 and TRBJ2-7; D is unclear. Per germline, CDR1 SGDLS and CDR2 YYNGEE. Trimming left V 5 bases short and J 3 bases short, with 18 bases between. The CDR3 sequence is 15 residues long. The CDR3 coding sequence is TGTGCCAGCAGTACCCGGGCCGCGCCGATCTACGAGCAGTACTTC. Its protein product is CASSTRAAPIYEQYF.

The V call is TRBV5-4, the J call TRBJ2-1, with 8 bases fitting TRBD2. After removal of 4 bases from V and 6 bases from J, the junction contained 6 bases not matched to a gene. The germline CDR1 and CDR2 sequences are SGHNT and YYREEE (reference sequence). This CDR3 comprises 14 residues. CDR3 DNA: TGTGCCAGCAGCGGGGGACTAGGGGCCAATGAGCAGTTCTTC. Its protein is CASSGGLGANEQFF.

This clonotype was observed a few times. The chain employs TRBV7-9 and TRBJ1-1, with D perhaps matching TRBD1 (5 bases). Trimming stripped 5 bases from V and 1 base from J, with 11 bases between. In germline, CDR1 is SEHNR, CDR2 FQNEAQ (reference sequence). This CDR3 spans 14 amino acids. The CDR3 protein is CASSTPGGNTEAFF. The CDR3 DNA reads TGTGCCAGCAGCACCCCTGGGGGGAACACTGAAGCTTTCTTT.

This clonotype is categorized as medium-sized (0.01 to 0.1%). This rearrangement joins TRBV28 to TRBJ2-7, with TRBD1 identical over 7 bases. CDR3 length equals 13 residues. The V segment lost 3 bases and the J segment 3 bases; nucleotides outside the gene matches: 2. Germline assignment: CDR1 MDHEN and CDR2 SYDVKM. The chain's CDR3 is CASSLTGYYEQYF. For the CDR3, the DNA is TGTGCCAGCAGTTTGACAGGGTACTACGAGCAGTACTTC.

The chain employs TRBV7-8 and TRBJ2-1, with 7 bases fitting TRBD2. The CDR3 has 15 amino acids. Germline assignment: CDR1 SGHVS and CDR2 FQNEAQ. The J segment lost 4 bases and the V segment lost 2 bases, leaving 5 bases of the junction unmatched. The CDR3 reads CASSLTGGWYNEQFF. Here the CDR3 DNA reads TGTGCCAGCAGCTTAACGGGGGGTTGGTACAATGAGCAGTTCTTC.

The CDR3 sequence is CAISDPLYRANEQFF. The CDR3 coding sequence is TGTGCCATCAGTGACCCGTTATACAGGGCCAATGAGCAGTTCTTC. This chain links TRBV10-3 with TRBJ2-1; TRBD1 is a possible D gene (6 bases). Trimming removed 3 bases at V and 6 bases at J, with 15 bases between. The CDR3 loop spans 15 amino acids. The germline CDR1 and CDR2 sequences are ENHRY and SYGVKD.

The V and J genes are TRBV7-2 and TRBJ2-1; 7 nucleotides align to TRBD2. The V gene's germline CDR1 is SGHTA and CDR2 FQGNSA. V shed 5 bases, J shed 7 bases, and the junction held 17 bases outside the gene matches. There are 17 residues in the CDR3. This CDR3 reads CASSRAGRSGTWNEQFF. The CDR3 region has the DNA TGTGCCAGCAGCAGAGCCGGCAGGAGCGGGACTTGGAATGAGCAGTTCTTC.

This clonotype was counted between two and nine times. This chain uses TRBV6-2 or TRBV6-3 with TRBJ1-3, with TRBD1 as a possible D gene (5 bases). Trimming took off 9 bases at V and 4 bases at J, with 22 bases between the two ends. Germline V CDR1 and CDR2: MNHEY, SVGEGT. This CDR3 is 16 amino acids long. The CDR3 bases are TGTGCCAGTCTCCGGGGGACGACGACCGCCGGAAACACCATATATTTT. This encodes CASLRGTTTAGNTIYF.

This sequence joins TRBV5-1 and TRBJ1-1; D gene unclear. Per germline, CDR1 SGHRS and CDR2 YFSETQ. Between the trimmed V and J ends, which lost 3 bases and 0 bases, there was a span of 21 bases. The CDR3 contains 18 residues. The CDR3 here is CASSSRPSRTYLNTEAFF. DNA for the CDR3: TGCGCCAGCAGCTCCCGGCCGTCACGAACGTACTTGAACACTGAAGCTTTCTTT. Together with reference TRBV5-1 and TRBJ1-1, the CDR3 gives the full variable domain: KAGVTQTPRYLIKTRGQQVTLSCSPISGHRSVSWYQQTPGQGLQFLFEYFSETQRNKGNFPGRFSGRQFSNSRSEMNVSTLELGDSALYLCASSSRPSRTYLNTEAFFGQGTRLTVV.

This clonotype came up a few times. The chain employs TRBV6-2 or TRBV6-3 and TRBJ2-1, with D possibly matching TRBD2 (5 bases). CDR3 size: 14 residues. V was pared by 6 bases and J by 2 bases, with 11 bases between. CDR1 is MNHEY and CDR2 is SVGEGT in the germline V gene. The CDR3 DNA reads TGTGCCAGCAGCACCGGACTGACCTACAATGAGCAGTTCTTC. It is translated as CASSTGLTYNEQFF.

The chain couples TRBV23-1 to TRBJ2-1; TRBD2 agrees at 11 bases. TRBV23-1 is labeled an ORF, and its function is uncertain. The CDR3 is 15 residues long. Trimming cost V 6 bases and J 4 bases; bases outside gene matches: 5. CDR3 in DNA: TGCGCCAGCAGCGAGACTAGCGGGGTATACAATGAGCAGTTCTTC. It is translated as CASSETSGVYNEQFF.

This clonotype was seen ten or more times. V and J are TRBV29-1 and TRBJ2-7; no clear D gene. The germline V and J ends were trimmed by 2 bases and 3 bases, with 11 bases remaining between them. CDR1 and CDR2 from the germline V gene are SQVTM and ANQGSEA. This CDR3 has 13 residues. The CDR3 DNA reads TGCAGCGTTGAAAGGCCCGGAATCTACGAGCAGTACTTC. Translated: CSVERPGIYEQYF.

In regard to this clonotype: One end of the junction varies from germline; a read error may be responsible. The chain is built from TRBV6-6 and TRBJ2-5; D not certain. Germline V lookup: CDR1 MNHNY, CDR2 SVGAGI (reference sequence). The CDR3 extends over 13 amino acids. For the CDR3, the DNA is TGTGCCAGCAGATACTTACCGGCGGCTGCCCAGTACTTC. Its translation: CASRYLPAAAQYF.

This clonotype was counted ten times or more. This chain connects TRBV5-1 to TRBJ1-1; D might be TRBD1 (5 bases). Trimming left V 7 bases short and J 0 bases short, with 10 bases between. The germline CDR1 and CDR2 sequences are SGHRS and YFSETQ. The CDR3 has 13 amino acids. DNA of the CDR3: TGCGCCAGCTTCGACAGCTTGAACACTGAAGCTTTCTTT. Translating gives CASFDSLNTEAFF.

This clonotype has a handful of counts. The rearrangement links TRBV15 to TRBJ2-3; D remains unclear. V lost 5 bases and J lost 6, with 9 bases in between. Germline V gene data show CDR1 as LNHNV and CDR2 as YYDKDF (reference sequence). The CDR3 runs to 12 residues. The CDR3 nucleotides are TGTGCCACCAGCTCTAACTCCGATACGCAGTATTTT. Translating gives CATSSNSDTQYF.

The V and J genes are TRBV7-9 and TRBJ1-3, with a tentative D call TRBD1 (5 bases). Trimming stripped 0 bases from V and 0 bases from J, with 9 bases between. The V gene's germline CDR1 is SEHNR and CDR2 FQNEAQ (reference sequence). The CDR3 covers 16 residues. The CDR3 nucleotides are TGTGCCAGCAGCTTAGCCGGGGCCTACTCTGGAAACACCATATATTTT. This encodes CASSLAGAYSGNTIYF.

This chain connects TRBV4-2 to TRBJ2-3, with unresolved D. Germline loops: CDR1 LGHNA, CDR2 YNFKEQ. Deletions cut 3 bases from V and 7 bases from J, with 17 bases between. This CDR3 is built from 15 residues. This CDR3 is CASSHRTEAVYTQYF. CDR3 bases: TGTGCCAGCAGCCACCGGACCGAAGCAGTGTATACGCAGTATTTT.

The chain links TRBV12-5 to TRBJ1-1, with D uncertain. Per the germline V gene, CDR1 is LGHNT and CDR2 is FRNRAP. The germline V and J ends were trimmed by 0 bases and 4 bases, with 12 bases remaining between them. This CDR3 is built from 15 residues. The CDR3 coding sequence is TGTGCTAGTGGTTTGGTACTTGGACCCCTCACTGAAGCTTTCTTT. This gives the protein CASGLVLGPLTEAFF.

The chain joins TRBV6-5 to TRBJ1-4; TRBD1 matches 8 bases. The CDR3 has 16 amino acids. Germline V gene data show CDR1 as MNHEY and CDR2 as SVGAGI. V lost 6 bases, J lost 1 base, and 7 bases stayed unmatched. This chain's CDR3 is CASRPDRGRTNEKLFF. CDR3 in DNA: TGTGCCAGCAGGCCCGACAGGGGACGAACTAATGAAAAACTGTTTTTT.